Shown below are 22 T cell receptor beta chains from a single sample sequenced in a study of radiation and T cells in renal cell carcinoma. Method: immunoSEQ multiplex PCR; TCRdb's copy keeps in-frame clones and lacks some. The sample lists 140,000 or so clones; around nine tenths were seen once. Time point described: baseline pretreatment blood. Treatment meaning: 15 Gy SBRT to primary tumor, nephrectomy 4 weeks later. The sample was blood, taken from a patient whose treatment included radiotherapy and nephrectomy. These receptors were taken from a woman aged 50 to 65 with renal cell carcinoma.

The chain employs TRBV7-6 and TRBJ2-5; 13 positions match TRBD2. The trim removed 4 bases at V and 3 bases at J, leaving 11 bases unmatched. The CDR3 spans 18 residues. CDR1 SGHVS and CDR2 FNYEAQ come from the germline V gene. The CDR3 DNA follows: TGTGCCAGCAGCTCCCGCCCCGGACTAGCGGGGGCGAAAGAGACCCAGTACTTC. This sequence encodes CASSSRPGLAGAKETQYF. The entire variable domain, with the rest obtained from reference TRBV7-6 and TRBJ2-5, is as follows: GAGVSQSPRYKVTKRGQDVALRCDPISGHVSLYWYRQALGQGPEFLTYFNYEAQQDKSGLPNDRFSAERPEGSISTLTIQRTEQRDSAMYRCASSSRPGLAGAKETQYFGPGTRLLVL.

The J gene is TRBJ2-1, the V gene TRBV5-1, with 8 bases aligning to TRBD2. V was clipped by 4 bases and J by 1 base; unmatched bases: 10. Germline V gene data show CDR1 as SGHRS and CDR2 as YFSETQ. The CDR3 consists of 17 residues. The CDR3: CASSRSSGGHSYNEQFF. The DNA of the CDR3 is TGCGCCAGCAGCCGTTCAAGCGGGGGCCATTCCTACAATGAGCAGTTCTTC.

The gene calls are TRBV30 and TRBJ1-6; a weak D match, TRBD1 (6 bases). V shed 4 bases and J shed 10 bases, with 14 bases lying between them. Germline V gene sequence: CDR1 GTSNPN, CDR2 SVGIG (reference sequence). The CDR3 loop spans 13 amino acids. The CDR3 loop reads CAWKGGVGSPLHF. The DNA of the CDR3 is TGTGCCTGGAAGGGGGGTGTAGGATCACCCCTCCACTTT. Using reference TRBV30 and TRBJ1-6 for the parts outside the CDR3, the full variable domain is SQTIHQWPATLVQPVGSPLSLECTVEGTSNPNLYWYRQAAGRGLQLLFYSVGIGQISSEVPQNLSASRPQDRQFILSSKKLLLSDSGFYLCAWKGGVGSPLHFGNGTRLTVT.

This chain uses TRBV11-2 with TRBJ1-2, with D possibly being TRBD1 (5 bases). From germline, CDR1 is SGHAT and CDR2 FQNNGV. The CDR3 is made up of 15 amino acids. Trimming cost V 7 bases and J 0 bases, with 15 bases left between them. The CDR3 is CASTKWVGANYGYTF. DNA for the CDR3: TGTGCCAGCACCAAATGGGTAGGGGCTAACTATGGCTACACCTTC.

The rearrangement joins TRBV7-2 to TRBJ1-1; D not resolved. CDR3 length: 14 amino acids. Trimming took 5 bases from V and 0 from J, leaving 10 bases between them. Germline-derived CDR1 and CDR2 are SGHTA and FQGNSA. The CDR3, as DNA: TGTGCCAGCAGCATAGGACCGGTGAACACTGAAGCTTTCTTT. Translating gives CASSIGPVNTEAFF. Using reference TRBV7-2 and TRBJ1-1 for the parts outside the CDR3, the full variable domain is GAGVSQSPSNKVTEKGKDVELRCDPISGHTALYWYRQSLGQGLEFLIYFQGNSAPDKSGLPSDRFSAERTGGSVSTLTIQRTQQEDSAVYLCASSIGPVNTEAFFGQGTRLTVV.

This clone was seen once. This chain connects TRBV9 to TRBJ2-7, with TRBD2 identical over 14 bases. V lost 3 bases to trimming and J lost 3 bases; unmatched junction nucleotides: 2. The CDR3 length is 15 residues. The V gene's germline CDR1 is SGDLS and CDR2 YYNGEE. The CDR3 DNA is TGTGCCAGCAGCGCTGGGACTAGCGGGGGCTACGAGCAGTACTTC. This encodes CASSAGTSGGYEQYF.

This clone has more than one count but fewer than ten. The chain recombines TRBV9 with TRBJ1-1; 7 bases fit TRBD1. The ends lost 4 bases at V and 4 bases at J; junction bases unmatched: 4. The CDR3 totals 13 residues. CDR1 is SGDLS, CDR2 YYNGEE, per germline. The CDR3 loop is CASSPGQITEAFF. The CDR3 coding sequence is TGTGCCAGCAGCCCGGGACAGATCACTGAAGCTTTCTTT. Drawing the rest from reference TRBV9 and TRBJ1-1, the complete variable domain is DSGVTQTPKHLITATGQRVTLRCSPRSGDLSVYWYQQSLDQGLQFLIQYYNGEERAKGNILERFSAQQFPDLHSELNLSSLELGDSALYFCASSPGQITEAFFGQGTRLTVV.

V and J are TRBV9 and TRBJ2-5; TRBD2 matches 9 bases. Germline CDR1 SGDLS, CDR2 YYNGEE. CDR3 length: 18 residues. Trimming removed 0 bases from V and 2 bases from J; junction bases left unmatched: 11. This chain's CDR3 is CASSVATLSGGPQETQYF. The CDR3 DNA reads TGTGCCAGCAGCGTAGCTACATTGAGCGGGGGGCCACAAGAGACCCAGTACTTC.

V is TRBV7-3 and J is TRBJ2-6; D not certain. The length of the CDR3 is 15 residues. Per germline, CDR1 SGHTA and CDR2 FQGTGA. Trimming took 0 bases from V and 2 from J, leaving 5 bases between them. The CDR3 sequence: CASSLTGPGANVLTF. DNA for the CDR3: TGTGCCAGCAGCTTAACCGGCCCTGGGGCCAACGTCCTGACTTTC.

This chain uses TRBV2 with TRBJ1-5; D is undetermined. CDR1 SNHLY and CDR2 FYNNEI come from the germline V gene. The CDR3 spans 13 residues. Trimming stripped 0 bases from V and 8 bases from J, with 8 bases between. The CDR3 DNA follows: TGTGCCAGCAGTGAAGCCCGAGGGAAGCCCCAGCATTTT. It is translated as CASSEARGKPQHF.

DNA of the CDR3: TGTGCCAGCAGTAAGGGACAGGGGGTTTACAATGAGCAGTTCTTC. This gives the protein CASSKGQGVYNEQFF. The chain has TRBV2 and TRBJ2-1; 11 nucleotides line up with TRBD1. CDR1 is SNHLY, CDR2 FYNNEI, per germline. The length of the CDR3 is 15 residues. Unmatched junction bases numbered 4, after V lost 5 bases and J lost 4 bases.

V is TRBV5-5 and J is TRBJ2-3; TRBD1 agrees at 7 bases. Germline assignment: CDR1 SGHKS and CDR2 YYEKEE (reference sequence). The CDR3 consists of 16 residues. Trimming cost V 2 bases and J 8 bases; bases outside gene matches: 14. The CDR3 region is CASSLYLTGLGGTQYF. For the CDR3, the DNA is TGTGCCAGCAGCTTATACTTGACAGGGTTAGGCGGTACGCAGTATTTT.

This clone was counted between two and nine times. The chain recombines TRBV5-4 with TRBJ1-2, with D perhaps TRBD1 (5 bases). This CDR3 is 13 amino acids long. Germline loops: CDR1 SGHNT, CDR2 YYREEE (reference sequence). V lost 4 bases to trimming and J lost 4 bases, with 11 bases between them. CDR3 sequence (DNA): TGTGCCAGCAGCGCGACAGCCGGCTATGGCTACACCTTC. Protein: CASSATAGYGYTF.

The chain employs TRBV7-9 and TRBJ1-2; D not resolved. Germline CDR1 reads SEHNR; CDR2 reads FQNEAQ (reference sequence). This CDR3 is 12 amino acids long. Between the trimmed V and J ends, which lost 5 bases and 7 bases, there was a span of 11 bases. The CDR3 reads CASSPYGVGYTF. As DNA, the CDR3 is TGTGCCAGCAGCCCGTACGGAGTTGGCTACACCTTC. Supplemented by reference TRBV7-9 and TRBJ1-2, the full variable domain reads DTGVSQNPRHKITKRGQNVTFRCDPISEHNRLYWYRQTLGQGPEFLTYFQNEAQLEKSRLLSDRFSAERPKGSFSTLEIQRTEQGDSAMYLCASSPYGVGYTFGSGTRLTVV.

A remark on this clone: The sample contains more than one DNA sequence encoding this CDR3. The V and J genes are TRBV5-4 and TRBJ2-5; tentatively, D is TRBD1 or TRBD2 (5 bases each). CDR1 and CDR2 from the germline V gene are SGHNT and YYREEE (reference sequence). The V end lost 2 bases, the J end lost 1 base, and 9 bases lay between the germline ends. The CDR3 is 14 residues long. The CDR3 sequence is CASSLSGTQETQYF. The CDR3 DNA sequence: TGTGCCAGCAGCTTATCAGGGACCCAAGAGACCCAGTACTTC.

The genes are TRBV2 and TRBJ1-1; D gene ambiguous. This CDR3 region has 14 residues. Germline values: CDR1 SNHLY, CDR2 FYNNEI. V was shortened by 8 bases and J by 0 bases, with 13 bases between the two germline ends. In DNA, the CDR3 is TGTGCCAGCTGTCAATACCAGCTGAACACTGAAGCTTTCTTT. Translated, it gives CASCQYQLNTEAFF.

This sequence joins TRBV15 and TRBJ2-1; perhaps TRBD2 as D (6 bases). This CDR3 comprises 13 residues. Germline V gene data show CDR1 as LNHNV and CDR2 as YYDKDF (reference sequence). V lost 3 bases and J 4 bases, leaving 7 bases between the germline ends. CDR3 nucleotide sequence: TGTGCCACCAGCAGGGGGGGATACAATGAGCAGTTCTTC. Its protein is CATSRGGYNEQFF. Full variable domain (rest looked up from reference TRBV15 and TRBJ2-1): DAMVIQNPRYQVTQFGKPVTLSCSQTLNHNVMYWYQQKSSQAPKLLFHYYDKDFNNEADTPDNFQSRRPNTSFCFLDIRSPGLGDTAMYLCATSRGGYNEQFFGPGTRLTVL.

V and J are TRBV19 and TRBJ1-5; D not certain. The ends were cut back, 2 bases at V and 0 bases at J, with 8 bases in the middle. The germline CDR1 and CDR2 sequences are LNHDA and SQIVND (reference sequence). This CDR3 is built from 15 residues. The CDR3 DNA sequence: TGTGCCAGTAGTATAAACCGGGATAGCAATCAGCCCCAGCATTTT. The encoded protein is CASSINRDSNQPQHF.

This chain links TRBV5-1 with TRBJ2-7; D gene uncertain. The ends were cut back, 4 bases at V and 2 bases at J, with 16 bases in the middle. Per germline, CDR1 SGHRS and CDR2 YFSETQ. The CDR3 spans 15 residues. DNA of the CDR3: TGCGCCAGCAGCCCCCCACAGACCGCAACCTACGAGCAGTACTTC. Protein sequence: CASSPPQTATYEQYF.

The V gene is TRBV7-2, the J gene TRBJ1-5; D unclear. Trimming stripped 6 bases from V and 0 bases from J, with 12 bases between. The germline CDR1 and CDR2 sequences are SGHTA and FQGNSA. This CDR3 region has 15 residues. CDR3 amino acids: CASSRGVYSNQPQHF. CDR3 sequence (DNA): TGTGCCAGCAGTCGCGGGGTTTATAGCAATCAGCCCCAGCATTTT. Based on the CDR3 plus reference TRBV7-2 and TRBJ1-5, the full variable domain is GAGVSQSPSNKVTEKGKDVELRCDPISGHTALYWYRQSLGQGLEFLIYFQGNSAPDKSGLPSDRFSAERTGGSVSTLTIQRTQQEDSAVYLCASSRGVYSNQPQHFGDGTRLSIL.

The CDR3 here is CASSELARPYEQYF. The CDR3 DNA follows: TGTGCCAGCAGTGAACTAGCCCGTCCCTACGAGCAGTACTTC. The V gene is TRBV6-1, the J gene TRBJ2-7; TRBD2 might be the D (5 bases). V lost 2 bases and J 2 bases, leaving 10 bases between the germline ends. Germline V gives CDR1 MNHNS, CDR2 SASEGT. This CDR3 is 14 amino acids long.

This chain joins TRBV5-1 and TRBJ1-2; TRBD1 matches 9 bases. CDR3 length: 14 residues. CDR1 and CDR2 from the germline V gene are SGHRS and YFSETQ. Trimming removed 4 bases from V and 1 base from J; junction bases left unmatched: 2. The CDR3: CASSQGQGNYGYTF. The CDR3 region has the DNA TGCGCCAGCAGCCAGGGACAGGGTAACTATGGCTACACCTTC.